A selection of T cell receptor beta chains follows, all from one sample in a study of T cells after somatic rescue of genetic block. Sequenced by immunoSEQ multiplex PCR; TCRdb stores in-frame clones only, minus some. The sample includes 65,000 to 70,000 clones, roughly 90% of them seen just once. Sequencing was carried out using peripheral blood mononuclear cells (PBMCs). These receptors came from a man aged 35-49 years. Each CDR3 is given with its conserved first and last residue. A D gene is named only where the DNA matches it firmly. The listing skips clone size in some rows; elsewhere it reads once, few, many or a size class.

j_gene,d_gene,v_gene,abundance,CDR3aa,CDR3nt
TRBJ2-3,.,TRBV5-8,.,CASSLGGEPDTQYF,TGTGCCAGCAGCTTGGGTGGGGAGCCAGATACGCAGTATTTT
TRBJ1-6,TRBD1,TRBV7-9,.,CASSPSTGGPLHF,TGTGCCAGCAGCCCTTCGACAGGGGGTCCCCTCCACTTT
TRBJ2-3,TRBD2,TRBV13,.,CASSPRGVVRGTQYF,TGTGCCAGCAGCCCCCGGGGGGTGGTGAGGGGTACGCAGTATTTT
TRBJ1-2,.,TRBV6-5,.,CASKGAGYGYTF,TGTGCCAGCAAAGGGGCAGGCTATGGCTACACCTTC
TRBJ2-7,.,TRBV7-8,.,CASSSNGEFYEQYF,TGTGCCAGCAGCTCGAATGGGGAGTTCTACGAGCAGTACTTC
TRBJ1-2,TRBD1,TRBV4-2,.,CASSQPSGGTGNGYTF,TGTGCCAGCAGCCAACCAAGCGGGGGGACAGGGAACGGCTACACCTTC
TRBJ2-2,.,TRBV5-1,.,CASSLEALISTGELFF,TGCGCCAGCAGCTTGGAGGCGCTTATCTCCACCGGGGAGCTGTTTTTT
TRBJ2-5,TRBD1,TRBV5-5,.,CASSPGQLQETQYF,TGTGCCAGCAGCCCGGGACAGCTCCAAGAGACCCAGTACTTC
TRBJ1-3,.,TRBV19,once,CASSREGSFSGNTIYF,TGTGCCAGTAGCCGGGAAGGGTCCTTCTCTGGAAACACCATATATTTT
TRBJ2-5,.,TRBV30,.,CASRARGGQETQYF,TGTGCCTCCCGGGCCCGTGGTGGCCAAGAGACCCAGTACTTC
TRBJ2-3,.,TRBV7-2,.,CASQRIGGNTDTQYF,TGTGCCAGCCAACGGATAGGCGGGAACACAGATACGCAGTATTTT
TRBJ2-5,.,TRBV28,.,CASSLWVRGAEETQYF,TGTGCCAGCAGTTTATGGGTTCGGGGGGCAGAGGAGACCCAGTACTTC
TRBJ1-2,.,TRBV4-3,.,CASSQDRSYGYTF,TGCGCCAGCAGCCAAGATCGGTCTTATGGCTACACCTTC
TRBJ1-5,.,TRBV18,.,CASSRTDSNQPQHF,TGTGCCAGCTCCCGAACCGATAGCAATCAGCCCCAGCATTTT
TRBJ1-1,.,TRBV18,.,CASSPDSPGSNTEAFF,TGTGCCAGCTCCCCGGACAGCCCGGGGTCGAACACTGAAGCTTTCTTT
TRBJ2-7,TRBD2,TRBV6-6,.,CASTTSVQYEQYF,TGTGCCAGCACTACTAGCGTTCAATACGAGCAGTACTTC
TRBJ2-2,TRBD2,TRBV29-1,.,CSVSSGGANTGELFF,TGCAGCGTTAGTAGCGGGGGGGCGAACACCGGGGAGCTGTTTTTT
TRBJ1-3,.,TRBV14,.,CASSHRNTIYF,TGTGCCAGCAGCCACAGGAACACCATATATTTT
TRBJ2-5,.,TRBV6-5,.,CASSYESRSETQYF,TGTGCCAGCAGTTACGAGTCGAGATCAGAGACCCAGTACTTC
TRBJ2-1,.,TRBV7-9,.,CASSLEPGKDNEQFF,TGTGCCAGCAGCTTAGAGCCTGGGAAAGACAATGAGCAGTTCTTC
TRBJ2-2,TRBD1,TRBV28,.,CASSLTTGGTGELFF,TGTGCCAGCAGTCTAACAACAGGGGGCACCGGGGAGCTGTTTTTT
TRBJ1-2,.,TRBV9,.,CASSPGQAYGYTF,TGTGCCAGCAGCCCGGGGCAGGCCTATGGCTACACCTTC
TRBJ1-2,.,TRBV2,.,CASMVKIGRSDYGYTF,TGTGCCAGCATGGTCAAAATTGGGCGGAGTGACTATGGCTACACCTTC
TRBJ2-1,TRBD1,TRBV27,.,CASSFETGTYNEQFF,TGTGCCAGCAGTTTCGAGACAGGGACCTACAATGAGCAGTTCTTC
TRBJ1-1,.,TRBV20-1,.,CSGEGVTEAFF,TGCAGTGGCGAGGGGGTCACTGAAGCTTTCTTT
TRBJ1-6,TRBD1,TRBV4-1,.,CASSQLTQAGTGGSPLHF,TGCGCCAGCAGCCAATTAACCCAGGCCGGGACAGGGGGTTCACCCCTCCACTTT
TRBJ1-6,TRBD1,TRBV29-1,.,CSARTGVNSPLHF,TGCAGCGCTCGGACAGGGGTTAATTCACCCCTCCACTTT
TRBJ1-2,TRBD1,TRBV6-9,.,CATNQRDRVKFYGYTF,TGTGCCACAAACCAACGCGACAGGGTGAAGTTCTATGGCTACACCTTC
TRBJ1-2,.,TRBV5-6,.,CASSLNRINYGYTF,TGTGCCAGCAGCTTAAACAGGATTAACTATGGCTACACCTTC
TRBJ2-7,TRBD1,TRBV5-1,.,CASSPRDSSYEQYF,TGCGCCAGCAGCCCCCGGGACAGCTCCTACGAGCAGTACTTC